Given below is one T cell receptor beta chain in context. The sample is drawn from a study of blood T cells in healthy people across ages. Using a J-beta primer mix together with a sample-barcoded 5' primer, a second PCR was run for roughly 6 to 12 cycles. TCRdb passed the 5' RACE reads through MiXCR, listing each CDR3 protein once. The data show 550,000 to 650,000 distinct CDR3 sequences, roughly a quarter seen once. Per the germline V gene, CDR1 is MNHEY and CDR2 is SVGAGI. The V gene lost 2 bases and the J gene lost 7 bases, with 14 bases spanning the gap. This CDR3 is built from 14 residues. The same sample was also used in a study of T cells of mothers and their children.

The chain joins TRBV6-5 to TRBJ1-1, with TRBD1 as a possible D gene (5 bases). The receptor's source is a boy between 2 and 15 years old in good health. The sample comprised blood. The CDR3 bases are TGTGCCAGCAGTTACGACTTTCGGGGGGATGAAGCTTTCTTT. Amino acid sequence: CASSYDFRGDEAFF.